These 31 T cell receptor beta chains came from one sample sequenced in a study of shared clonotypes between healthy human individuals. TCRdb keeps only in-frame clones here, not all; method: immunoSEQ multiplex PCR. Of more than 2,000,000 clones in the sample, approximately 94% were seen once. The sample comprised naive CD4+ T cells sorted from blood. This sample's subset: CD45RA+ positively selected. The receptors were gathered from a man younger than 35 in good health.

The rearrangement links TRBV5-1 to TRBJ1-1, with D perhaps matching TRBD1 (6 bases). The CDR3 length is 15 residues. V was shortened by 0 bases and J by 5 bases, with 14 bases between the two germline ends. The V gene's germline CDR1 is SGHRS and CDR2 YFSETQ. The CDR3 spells CASSLAPGAITEAFF. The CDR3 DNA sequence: TGCGCCAGCAGCTTGGCCCCGGGGGCGATTACTGAAGCTTTCTTT.

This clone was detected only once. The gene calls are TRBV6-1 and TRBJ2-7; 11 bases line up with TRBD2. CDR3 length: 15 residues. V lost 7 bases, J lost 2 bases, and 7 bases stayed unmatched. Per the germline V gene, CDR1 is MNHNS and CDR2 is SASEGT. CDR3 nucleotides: TGTGCCAGCACCGAGGGACTAGCGGCCCCCTACGAGCAGTACTTC. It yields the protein CASTEGLAAPYEQYF.

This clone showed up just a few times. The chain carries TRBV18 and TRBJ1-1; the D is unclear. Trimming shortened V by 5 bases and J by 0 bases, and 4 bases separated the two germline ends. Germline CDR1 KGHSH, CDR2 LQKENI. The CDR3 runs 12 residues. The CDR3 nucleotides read TGTGCCAGCTCAAAAATGAACACTGAAGCTTTCTTT. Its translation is CASSKMNTEAFF.

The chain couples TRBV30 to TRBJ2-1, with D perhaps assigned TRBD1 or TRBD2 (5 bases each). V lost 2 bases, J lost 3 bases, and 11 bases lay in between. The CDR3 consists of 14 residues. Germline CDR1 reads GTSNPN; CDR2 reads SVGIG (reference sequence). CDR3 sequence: CAWSSGRNYNEQFF. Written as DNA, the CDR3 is TGTGCCTGGAGTTCGGGACGGAACTACAATGAGCAGTTCTTC.

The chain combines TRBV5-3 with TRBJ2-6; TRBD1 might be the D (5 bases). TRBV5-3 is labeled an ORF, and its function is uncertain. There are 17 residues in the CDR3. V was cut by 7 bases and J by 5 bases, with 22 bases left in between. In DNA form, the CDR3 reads TGTGCCAGAGCGGACACTGGTGAACAAAGTCGGGCCAACGTCCTGACTTTC. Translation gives CARADTGEQSRANVLTF.

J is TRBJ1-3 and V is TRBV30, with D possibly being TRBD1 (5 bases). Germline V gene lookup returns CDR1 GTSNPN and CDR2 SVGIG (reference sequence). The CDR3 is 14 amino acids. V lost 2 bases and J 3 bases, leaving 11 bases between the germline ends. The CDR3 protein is CAWSYGANGNTIYF. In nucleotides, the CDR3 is TGTGCCTGGAGTTACGGGGCTAATGGAAACACCATATATTTT.

The CDR3 loop is CASSLRGLAGGAGTQYF. CDR3 DNA sequence: TGTGCCAGCAGCTTAAGAGGTCTAGCGGGGGGGGCTGGGACCCAGTACTTC. V gene TRBV7-8 combines with J gene TRBJ2-5; 12 bases match TRBD2. V lost 2 bases to trimming and J lost 7 bases; unmatched junction nucleotides: 11. This CDR3 contains 17 residues. In germline, CDR1 is SGHVS, CDR2 FQNEAQ.

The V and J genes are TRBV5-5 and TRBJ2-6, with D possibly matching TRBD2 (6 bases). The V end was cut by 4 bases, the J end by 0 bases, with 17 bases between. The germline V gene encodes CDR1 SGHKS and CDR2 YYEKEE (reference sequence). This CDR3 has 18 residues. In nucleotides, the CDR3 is TGTGCCAGCAGCCTCGGGAGTGGGGTTACCTCTGGGGCCAACGTCCTGACTTTC. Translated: CASSLGSGVTSGANVLTF.

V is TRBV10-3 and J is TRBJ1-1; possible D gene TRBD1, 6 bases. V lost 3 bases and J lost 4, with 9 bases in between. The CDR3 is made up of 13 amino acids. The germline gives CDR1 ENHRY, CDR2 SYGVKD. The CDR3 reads CAISEDRSTEAFF. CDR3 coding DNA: TGTGCCATCAGTGAAGACAGGAGCACTGAAGCTTTCTTT.

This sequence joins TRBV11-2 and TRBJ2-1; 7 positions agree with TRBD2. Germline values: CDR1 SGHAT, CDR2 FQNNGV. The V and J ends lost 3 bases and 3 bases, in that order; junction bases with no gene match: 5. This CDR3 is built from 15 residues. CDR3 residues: CASSFGEGRYNEQFF. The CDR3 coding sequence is TGTGCCAGCAGCTTCGGGGAGGGGCGCTACAATGAGCAGTTCTTC. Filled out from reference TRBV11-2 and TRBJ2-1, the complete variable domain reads EAGVAQSPRYKIIEKRQSVAFWCNPISGHATLYWYQQILGQGPKLLIQFQNNGVVDDSQLPKDRFSAERLKGVDSTLKIQPAKLEDSAVYLCASSFGEGRYNEQFFGPGTRLTVL.

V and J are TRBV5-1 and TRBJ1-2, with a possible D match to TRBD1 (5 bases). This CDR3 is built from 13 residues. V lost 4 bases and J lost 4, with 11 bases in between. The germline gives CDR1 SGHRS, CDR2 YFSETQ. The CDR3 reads CASSPAGTYGYTF. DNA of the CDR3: TGCGCCAGCAGCCCTGCCGGGACCTATGGCTACACCTTC.

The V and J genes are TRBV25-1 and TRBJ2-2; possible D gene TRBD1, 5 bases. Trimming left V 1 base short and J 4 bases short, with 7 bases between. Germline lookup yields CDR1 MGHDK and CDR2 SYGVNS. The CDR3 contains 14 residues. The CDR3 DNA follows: TGTGCCAGCAGTGAATCTGGGGCCACCGGGGAGCTGTTTTTT. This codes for CASSESGATGELFF.

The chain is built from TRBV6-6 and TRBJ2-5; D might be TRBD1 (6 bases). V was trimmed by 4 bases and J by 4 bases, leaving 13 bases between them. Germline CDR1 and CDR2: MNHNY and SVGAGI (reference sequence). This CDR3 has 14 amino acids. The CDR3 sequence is CASSSQGNLETQYF. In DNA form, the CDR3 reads TGTGCCAGCAGTTCACAGGGAAATCTAGAGACCCAGTACTTC.

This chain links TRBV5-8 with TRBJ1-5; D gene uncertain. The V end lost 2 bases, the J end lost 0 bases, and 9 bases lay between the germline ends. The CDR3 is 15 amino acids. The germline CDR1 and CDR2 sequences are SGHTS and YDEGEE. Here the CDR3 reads CASSFPDYSNQPQHF. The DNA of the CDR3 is TGTGCCAGCAGCTTCCCGGATTATAGCAATCAGCCCCAGCATTTT.

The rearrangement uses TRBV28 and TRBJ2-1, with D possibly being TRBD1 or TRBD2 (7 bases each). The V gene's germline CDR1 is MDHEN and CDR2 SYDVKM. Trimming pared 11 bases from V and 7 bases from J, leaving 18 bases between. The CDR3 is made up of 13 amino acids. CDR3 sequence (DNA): TGTGCCTCAAGCAGGGGGGGTGAAAATGAGCAGTTCTTC. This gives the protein CASSRGGENEQFF.

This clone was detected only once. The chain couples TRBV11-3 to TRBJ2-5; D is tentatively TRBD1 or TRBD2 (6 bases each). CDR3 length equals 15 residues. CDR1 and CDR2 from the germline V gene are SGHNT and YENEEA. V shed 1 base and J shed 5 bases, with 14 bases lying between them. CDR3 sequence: CASSLGFGGPETQYF. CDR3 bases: TGTGCCAGCAGCTTAGGCTTCGGGGGCCCGGAGACCCAGTACTTC.

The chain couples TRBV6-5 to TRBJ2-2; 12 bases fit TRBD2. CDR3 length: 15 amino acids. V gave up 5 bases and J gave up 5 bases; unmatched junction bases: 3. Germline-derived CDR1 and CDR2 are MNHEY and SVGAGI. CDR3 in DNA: TGTGCCAGCAGTCCCGGACTAGCGGGGACCGGGGAGCTGTTTTTT. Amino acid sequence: CASSPGLAGTGELFF.

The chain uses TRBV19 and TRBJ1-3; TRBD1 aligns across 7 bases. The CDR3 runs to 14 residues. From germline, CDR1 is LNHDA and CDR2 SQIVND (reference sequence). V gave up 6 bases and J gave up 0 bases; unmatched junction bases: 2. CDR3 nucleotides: TGTGCCAGTAGGAGGGACAGCTCTGGAAACACCATATATTTT. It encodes CASRRDSSGNTIYF.

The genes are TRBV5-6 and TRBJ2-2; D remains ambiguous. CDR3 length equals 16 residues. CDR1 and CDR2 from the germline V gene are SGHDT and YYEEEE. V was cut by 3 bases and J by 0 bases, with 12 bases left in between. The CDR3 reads CASSSSYVANTGELFF. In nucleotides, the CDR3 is TGTGCCAGCAGCTCCTCGTATGTTGCGAACACCGGGGAGCTGTTTTTT.

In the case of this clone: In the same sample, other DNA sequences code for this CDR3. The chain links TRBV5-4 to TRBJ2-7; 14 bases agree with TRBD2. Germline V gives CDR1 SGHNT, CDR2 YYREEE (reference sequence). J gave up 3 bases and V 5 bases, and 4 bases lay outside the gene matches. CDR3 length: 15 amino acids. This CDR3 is CASRPGLAGDYEQYF. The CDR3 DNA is TGTGCCAGCAGGCCGGGACTAGCGGGGGACTACGAGCAGTACTTC. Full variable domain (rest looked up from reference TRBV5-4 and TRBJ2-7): ETGVTQSPTHLIKTRGQQVTLRCSSQSGHNTVSWYQQALGQGPQFIFQYYREEENGRGNFPPRFSGLQFPNYSSELNVNALELDDSALYLCASRPGLAGDYEQYFGPGTRLTVT.

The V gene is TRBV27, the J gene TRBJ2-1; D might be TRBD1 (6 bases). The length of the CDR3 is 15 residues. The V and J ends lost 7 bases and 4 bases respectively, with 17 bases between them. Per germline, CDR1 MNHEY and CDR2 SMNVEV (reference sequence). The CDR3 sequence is CASTDYGTPYNEQFF. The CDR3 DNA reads TGTGCCAGCACTGATTACGGGACACCATACAATGAGCAGTTCTTC.

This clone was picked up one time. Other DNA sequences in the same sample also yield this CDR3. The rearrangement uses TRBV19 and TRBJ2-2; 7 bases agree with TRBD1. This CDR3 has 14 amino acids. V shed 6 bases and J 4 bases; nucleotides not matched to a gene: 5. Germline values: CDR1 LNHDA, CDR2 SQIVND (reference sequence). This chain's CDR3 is CASSPGTVTGELFF. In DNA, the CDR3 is TGTGCCAGTAGCCCCGGGACAGTCACCGGGGAGCTGTTTTTT.

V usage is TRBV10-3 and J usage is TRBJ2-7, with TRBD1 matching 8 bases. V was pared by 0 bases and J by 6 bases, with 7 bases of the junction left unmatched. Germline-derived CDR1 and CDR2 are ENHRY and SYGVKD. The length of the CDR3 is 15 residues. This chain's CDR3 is CAISESVSGGGEQYF. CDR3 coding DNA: TGTGCCATCAGTGAGTCGGTGTCAGGGGGCGGCGAGCAGTACTTC.

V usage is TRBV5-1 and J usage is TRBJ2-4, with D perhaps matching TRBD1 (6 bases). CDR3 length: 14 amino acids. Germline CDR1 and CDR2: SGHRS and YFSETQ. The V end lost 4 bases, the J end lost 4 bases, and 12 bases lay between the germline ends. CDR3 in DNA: TGCGCCAGCAGCGAGGGGGACGGGAAAAACATTCAGTACTTC. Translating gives CASSEGDGKNIQYF. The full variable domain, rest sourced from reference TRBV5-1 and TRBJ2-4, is KAGVTQTPRYLIKTRGQQVTLSCSPISGHRSVSWYQQTPGQGLQFLFEYFSETQRNKGNFPGRFSGRQFSNSRSEMNVSTLELGDSALYLCASSEGDGKNIQYFGAGTRLSVL.

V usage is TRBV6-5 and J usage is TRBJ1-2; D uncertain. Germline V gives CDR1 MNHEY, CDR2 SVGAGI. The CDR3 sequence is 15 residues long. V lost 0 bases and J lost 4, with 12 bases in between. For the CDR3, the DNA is TGTGCCAGCAGTTACTCGAATTGGGGAGTCTATGGCTACACCTTC. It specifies CASSYSNWGVYGYTF.

This CDR3 reads CASRGAREGFYGYTF. In nucleotides, the CDR3 is TGTGCCAGCAGGGGCGCGCGGGAGGGCTTCTATGGCTACACCTTC. J is TRBJ1-2 and V is TRBV28, with D unclear. Germline values: CDR1 MDHEN, CDR2 SYDVKM. The CDR3 sequence is 15 residues long. Trimming pared 6 bases from V and 4 bases from J, leaving 18 bases between.

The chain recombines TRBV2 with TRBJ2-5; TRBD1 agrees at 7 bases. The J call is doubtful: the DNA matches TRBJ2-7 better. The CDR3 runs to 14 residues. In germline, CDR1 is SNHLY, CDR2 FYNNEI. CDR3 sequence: CASRWGQQFYEQYF. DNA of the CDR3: TGTGCCAGCAGGTGGGGACAGCAATTCTACGAGCAGTACTTC.

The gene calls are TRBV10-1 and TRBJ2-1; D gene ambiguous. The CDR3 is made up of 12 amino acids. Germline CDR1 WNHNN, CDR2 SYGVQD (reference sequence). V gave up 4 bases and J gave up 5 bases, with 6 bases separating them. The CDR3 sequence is CASSGGNNEQFF. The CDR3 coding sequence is TGCGCCAGCAGTGGGGGAAACAATGAGCAGTTCTTC.

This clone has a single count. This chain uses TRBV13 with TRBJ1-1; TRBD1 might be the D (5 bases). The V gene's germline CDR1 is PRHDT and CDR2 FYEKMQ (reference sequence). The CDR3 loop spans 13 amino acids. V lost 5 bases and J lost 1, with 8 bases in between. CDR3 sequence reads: CASSRRENTEAFF. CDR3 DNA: TGTGCCAGCAGCCGCAGGGAGAACACTGAAGCTTTCTTT.

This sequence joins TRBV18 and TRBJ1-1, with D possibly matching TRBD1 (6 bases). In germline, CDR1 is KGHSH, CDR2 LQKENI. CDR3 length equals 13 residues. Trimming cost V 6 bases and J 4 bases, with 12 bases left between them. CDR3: CASSPGQLTEAFF. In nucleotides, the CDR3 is TGTGCCAGCTCCCCTGGACAGCTCACTGAAGCTTTCTTT.

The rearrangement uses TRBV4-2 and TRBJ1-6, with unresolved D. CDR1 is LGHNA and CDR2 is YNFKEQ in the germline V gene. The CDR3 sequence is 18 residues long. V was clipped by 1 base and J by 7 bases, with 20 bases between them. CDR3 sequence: CASSQVWIKEKPNSPLHF. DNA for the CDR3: TGTGCCAGCAGCCAAGTCTGGATTAAGGAGAAACCAAATTCACCCCTCCACTTT.